This T cell receptor (beta chain) was retrieved from a study of blood T cell repertoires in COVID-19. Study context: The cDNA or gDNA used as material had been derived from T cells, B-cell-depleted T cells, or PBMCs.

With 5 bases removed from V and 10 bases from J, the gap between germline ends came to 12 bases. This CDR3 spans 12 amino acids. Germline lookup yields CDR1 SGHAT and CDR2 FQNNGV. Repertoires were generated with immunoSEQ multiplex PCR, while TCRdb's copy carries only in-frame clones and drops some. The sample consists of under 130,000 clones, approximately 81% of them appearing once. This chain connects TRBV11-2 to TRBJ2-1; D possibly corresponds to TRBD1 (5 bases). Input material: peripheral blood. This sequence was found in a human donor in a cohort sampled during active COVID-19. The CDR3 nucleotides read TGTGCCAGCAGCACCCAGGGTATAGAGCAGTTCTTC. It is translated as CASSTQGIEQFF.